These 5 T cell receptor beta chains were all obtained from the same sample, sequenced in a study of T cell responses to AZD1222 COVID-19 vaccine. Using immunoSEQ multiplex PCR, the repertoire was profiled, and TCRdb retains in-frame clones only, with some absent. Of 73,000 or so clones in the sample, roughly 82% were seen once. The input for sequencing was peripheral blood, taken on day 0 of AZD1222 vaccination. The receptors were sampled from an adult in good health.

DNA of the CDR3: TGTGCCAGCAGTTTGGAGGGTTCCTACGAGCAGTACTTC. Its protein product is CASSLEGSYEQYF. V and J are TRBV12-3 or TRBV12-4 and TRBJ2-7, with D possibly TRBD2 on 6 matching bases. The V gene lost 3 bases and the J gene lost 1 base, with 7 bases spanning the gap. CDR3 length equals 13 residues.

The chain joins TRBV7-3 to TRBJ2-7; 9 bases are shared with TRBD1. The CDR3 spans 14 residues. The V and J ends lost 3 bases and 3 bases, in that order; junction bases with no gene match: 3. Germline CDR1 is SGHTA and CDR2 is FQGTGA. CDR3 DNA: TGTGCCAGCAGCTTGGGACAGGGCGGCTACGAGCAGTACTTC. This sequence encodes CASSLGQGGYEQYF.

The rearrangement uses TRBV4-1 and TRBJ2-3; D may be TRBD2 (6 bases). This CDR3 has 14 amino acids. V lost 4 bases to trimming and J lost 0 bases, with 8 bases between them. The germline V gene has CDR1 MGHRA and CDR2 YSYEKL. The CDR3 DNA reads TGCGCCAGCAGCCTGGGACTTAGCACAGATACGCAGTATTTT. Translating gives CASSLGLSTDTQYF.

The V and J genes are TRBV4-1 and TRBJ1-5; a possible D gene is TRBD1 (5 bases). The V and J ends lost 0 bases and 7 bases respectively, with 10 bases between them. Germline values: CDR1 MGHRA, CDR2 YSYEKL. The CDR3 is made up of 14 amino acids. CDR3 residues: CASSQEPGAQPQHF. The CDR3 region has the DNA TGCGCCAGCAGCCAAGAACCTGGGGCGCAGCCCCAGCATTTT.

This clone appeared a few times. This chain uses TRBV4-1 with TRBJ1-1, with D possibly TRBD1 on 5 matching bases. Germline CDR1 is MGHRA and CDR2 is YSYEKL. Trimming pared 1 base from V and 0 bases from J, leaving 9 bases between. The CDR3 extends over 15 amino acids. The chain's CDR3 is CASSQVAGMNTEAFF. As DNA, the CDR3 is TGCGCCAGCAGCCAAGTCGCAGGGATGAACACTGAAGCTTTCTTT.